The rows below give T cell receptor beta chains drawn from one sample of a study of blood T cell repertoires in COVID-19. The method was immunoSEQ multiplex PCR; TCRdb's version includes in-frame clones alone and lacks a portion of them. Among roughly 63,000 clones listed, 85% to 90% were seen once. Source material: peripheral blood. The receptors were sampled from a woman aged 45 to 65 with active or convalescent COVID-19. CDR3s include the opening cysteine and the closing phenylalanine or tryptophan. A D gene is named only where the DNA matches it firmly. Only some rows state a clone size, as once, few, many or a class for expanded clones.

d_gene: .; j_gene: TRBJ1-5; abundance: .; v_gene: TRBV10-2; CDR3nt: TGCGCCAGCTCCTTTCGATCGGGTCAGCCCCAGCATTTT; CDR3aa: CASSFRSGQPQHF
d_gene: TRBD1; j_gene: TRBJ1-1; abundance: .; v_gene: TRBV2; CDR3nt: TGTGCCAGCAGAAGGGGGCTCGGTACTGAAGCTTTCTTT; CDR3aa: CASRRGLGTEAFF
d_gene: TRBD1; j_gene: TRBJ1-2; abundance: .; v_gene: TRBV19; CDR3nt: TGTGCCAGCAATCTTCGGACAGGCCGGCAGGGCTACACCTTC; CDR3aa: CASNLRTGRQGYTF
d_gene: TRBD1; j_gene: TRBJ1-2; abundance: .; v_gene: TRBV19; CDR3nt: TGTGCCAGTAGTACCTCCGGACAGGGCTATGGCTACACCTTC; CDR3aa: CASSTSGQGYGYTF
d_gene: TRBD2; j_gene: TRBJ2-3; abundance: .; v_gene: TRBV5-1; CDR3nt: TGCGCCAGCAGCTTGACTAGCGGGATAATAGATACGCAGTATTTT; CDR3aa: CASSLTSGIIDTQYF
d_gene: .; j_gene: TRBJ1-2; abundance: .; v_gene: TRBV28; CDR3nt: TGTGCCAGCAGTTTACCCCGACAGGATTGGAGAAATGGCTACACCTTC; CDR3aa: CASSLPRQDWRNGYTF
d_gene: TRBD2; j_gene: TRBJ2-5; abundance: few; v_gene: TRBV5-6; CDR3nt: TGTGCCAGCAGCTTGGTTACTAGCGGGGATATCGGGGAGACCCAGTACTTC; CDR3aa: CASSLVTSGDIGETQYF
d_gene: TRBD1; j_gene: TRBJ1-1; abundance: .; v_gene: TRBV7-2; CDR3nt: TGTGCCAGCAGCCTAGGGGCGACAGGGGTGAACACTGAAGCTTTCTTT; CDR3aa: CASSLGATGVNTEAFF
d_gene: TRBD1; j_gene: TRBJ2-5; abundance: .; v_gene: TRBV30; CDR3nt: TGTGCCTGGAGCCCACGGCCAGGGGGGACCCAGTACTTC; CDR3aa: CAWSPRPGGTQYF
d_gene: .; j_gene: TRBJ1-2; abundance: .; v_gene: TRBV7-9; CDR3nt: TGTGCCAGCAGCCAGGACAGAACCTCGATCTATGGCTACACCTTC; CDR3aa: CASSQDRTSIYGYTF
d_gene: .; j_gene: TRBJ1-4; abundance: .; v_gene: TRBV5-1; CDR3nt: TGCGCCAGCAGCTTAGTCGGTTCAACTAATGAAAAACTGTTTTTT; CDR3aa: CASSLVGSTNEKLFF
d_gene: .; j_gene: TRBJ2-1; abundance: .; v_gene: TRBV15; CDR3nt: TGTGCCACCAGCAGAGTTCCACCCCCGGGTAATGAGCAGTTCTTC; CDR3aa: CATSRVPPPGNEQFF
d_gene: TRBD2; j_gene: TRBJ2-1; abundance: .; v_gene: TRBV27; CDR3nt: TGTGCCAGCAGTGGAATTAGCGGGACAAACAATGAGCAGTTCTTC; CDR3aa: CASSGISGTNNEQFF
d_gene: .; j_gene: TRBJ2-2; abundance: .; v_gene: TRBV3-1/TRBV3-2; CDR3nt: TGTGCCAGCAGCCAAGTCCCGACACCCGTACCGAACACCGGGGAGCTGTTTTTT; CDR3aa: CASSQVPTPVPNTGELFF
d_gene: TRBD1; j_gene: TRBJ1-1; abundance: .; v_gene: TRBV29-1; CDR3nt: TGCAGCGCCATGATAAGGGACAGTTACACTGAAGCTTTCTTT; CDR3aa: CSAMIRDSYTEAFF
d_gene: .; j_gene: TRBJ2-1; abundance: once; v_gene: TRBV12-3/TRBV12-4; CDR3nt: TGTGCCAGCAGACGAGGGTCTCGTGAGCAGTTCTTC; CDR3aa: CASRRGSREQFF
d_gene: .; j_gene: TRBJ1-5; abundance: .; v_gene: TRBV6-2/TRBV6-3; CDR3nt: TGTGCCAGCAGTTCGGTACCGGGGAATCAGCCCCAGCATTTT; CDR3aa: CASSSVPGNQPQHF
d_gene: .; j_gene: TRBJ1-2; abundance: once; v_gene: TRBV12-3/TRBV12-4; CDR3nt: TGTGCCAGCAGTTTAGAAGGGGCTTCTGGCTACACCTTC; CDR3aa: CASSLEGASGYTF
d_gene: .; j_gene: TRBJ1-1; abundance: .; v_gene: TRBV2; CDR3nt: TGTGCCAGCAGCTCGACAGGTAGGACTGAAGCTTTCTTT; CDR3aa: CASSSTGRTEAFF
d_gene: TRBD1; j_gene: TRBJ1-2; abundance: .; v_gene: TRBV19; CDR3nt: TGTGCCAGTGGGACAGGGTTCACTGATACCTTC; CDR3aa: CASGTGFTDTF
d_gene: .; j_gene: TRBJ2-1; abundance: .; v_gene: TRBV3-1/TRBV3-2; CDR3nt: TGTGCCAGCAGCCAAGCGCCACAGCGGGAGCAGTTCTTC; CDR3aa: CASSQAPQREQFF
d_gene: .; j_gene: TRBJ1-2; abundance: .; v_gene: TRBV11-2; CDR3nt: TGTGCCAGCAGCTCCCGATTCGGGGGAGGTGGTGGCTACACCTTC; CDR3aa: CASSSRFGGGGGYTF
d_gene: .; j_gene: TRBJ2-3; abundance: .; v_gene: TRBV10-2; CDR3nt: TGCGCCAGCAAAGCGGGACAAGCCAGGGATACGCAGTATTTT; CDR3aa: CASKAGQARDTQYF
d_gene: .; j_gene: TRBJ2-7; abundance: .; v_gene: TRBV28; CDR3nt: TGTGCCAGCAGTTTTCATTACGAGCAGTACTTC; CDR3aa: CASSFHYEQYF
d_gene: .; j_gene: TRBJ1-1; abundance: .; v_gene: TRBV21-1; CDR3nt: TGTGCCAGCAGCATCTCAGACAGGGGGCGGAAGGACACTGAAGCTTTCTTT; CDR3aa: CASSISDRGRKDTEAFF
d_gene: .; j_gene: TRBJ2-7; abundance: few; v_gene: TRBV5-6; CDR3nt: TGTGCCAGCAGGCGACTAGCAGAGCAGGGGTACGAGCAGTACTTC; CDR3aa: CASRRLAEQGYEQYF
d_gene: TRBD1; j_gene: TRBJ1-3; abundance: .; v_gene: TRBV9; CDR3nt: TGTGCCAGCAGCGTAGGGGGAGGGGGACAGGGTTTCGGAAACACCATATATTTT; CDR3aa: CASSVGGGGQGFGNTIYF
d_gene: .; j_gene: TRBJ1-2; abundance: .; v_gene: TRBV12-3/TRBV12-4; CDR3nt: TGTGCCAGCAGTTTAGTCAGAAACTATGGCTACACCTTC; CDR3aa: CASSLVRNYGYTF
d_gene: .; j_gene: TRBJ2-4; abundance: .; v_gene: TRBV11-2; CDR3nt: TGTGCCAGCAGCTTAGAGACTTCAGCCAAAAACATTCAGTACTTC; CDR3aa: CASSLETSAKNIQYF
d_gene: .; j_gene: TRBJ2-5; abundance: .; v_gene: TRBV23-1; CDR3nt: TGCGCCAACAGAGCTAGACGAAGCCAAGAGACCCAGTACTTC; CDR3aa: CANRARRSQETQYF
d_gene: TRBD1; j_gene: TRBJ1-4; abundance: .; v_gene: TRBV5-4; CDR3nt: TGTGCCAGCAGCTTCAGGCAGGGGGTGAATGAAAAACTGTTTTTT; CDR3aa: CASSFRQGVNEKLFF
d_gene: TRBD1; j_gene: TRBJ1-1; abundance: once; v_gene: TRBV7-8; CDR3nt: TGTGCCAGCAGCTTAGGTTTAGGACAGGGCAACACTGAAGCTTTCTTT; CDR3aa: CASSLGLGQGNTEAFF
d_gene: .; j_gene: TRBJ1-1; abundance: .; v_gene: TRBV19; CDR3nt: TGTGCCAGTAGTTTACAGGGATTGGGCACTGAAGCTTTCTTT; CDR3aa: CASSLQGLGTEAFF
d_gene: .; j_gene: TRBJ2-3; abundance: .; v_gene: TRBV7-3; CDR3nt: TGTGCCAGCAGCTTAAGGACTGCCCCAGATACGCAGTATTTT; CDR3aa: CASSLRTAPDTQYF
d_gene: .; j_gene: TRBJ1-2; abundance: .; v_gene: TRBV2; CDR3nt: TGTGCCAGCGGACCGACGGACAGAAACTATGGCTACACCTTC; CDR3aa: CASGPTDRNYGYTF
d_gene: .; j_gene: TRBJ1-2; abundance: few; v_gene: TRBV27; CDR3nt: TGTGCCAGCAGTTTTTATCCCTCGGGGGATGGCTACACCTTC; CDR3aa: CASSFYPSGDGYTF
d_gene: TRBD1; j_gene: TRBJ2-7; abundance: .; v_gene: TRBV19; CDR3nt: TGTGCCAGTAGTAACCCCAGACAGGGATCCGAGCAGTACTTC; CDR3aa: CASSNPRQGSEQYF
d_gene: TRBD1; j_gene: TRBJ1-5; abundance: .; v_gene: TRBV19; CDR3nt: TGTGCCAGTAGTATAGATCGGGACAGCTATCAGCCCCAGCATTTT; CDR3aa: CASSIDRDSYQPQHF
d_gene: .; j_gene: TRBJ2-7; abundance: .; v_gene: TRBV4-1; CDR3nt: TGCGCCAGCAGCCTTGTGATGGGTGGGGAGACCTACGAGCAGTACTTC; CDR3aa: CASSLVMGGETYEQYF
d_gene: TRBD2; j_gene: TRBJ2-7; abundance: .; v_gene: TRBV7-2; CDR3nt: TGTGCCAGCAGCCCAGGGACTAGCGGACACGAGCAGTACTTC; CDR3aa: CASSPGTSGHEQYF